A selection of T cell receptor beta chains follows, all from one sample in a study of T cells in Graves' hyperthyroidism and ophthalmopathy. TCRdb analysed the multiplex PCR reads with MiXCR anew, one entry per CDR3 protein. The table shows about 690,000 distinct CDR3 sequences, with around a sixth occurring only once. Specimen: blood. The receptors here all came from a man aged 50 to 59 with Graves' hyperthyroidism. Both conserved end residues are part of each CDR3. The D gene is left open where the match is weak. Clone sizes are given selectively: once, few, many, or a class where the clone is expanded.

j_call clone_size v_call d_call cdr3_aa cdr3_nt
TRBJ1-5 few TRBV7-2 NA CASSTYRNSNQPQHF TGTGCCAGCAGCACGTACAGAAATAGCAATCAGCCCCAGCATTTT
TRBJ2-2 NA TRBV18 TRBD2 CASKREQNTGELFF TGTGCCAGCAAGCGGGAGCAAAACACCGGGGAGCTGTTTTTT
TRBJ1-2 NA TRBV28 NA CASTLRDGGYTF TGTGCCAGCACCCTCCGGGACGGAGGCTACACCTTC
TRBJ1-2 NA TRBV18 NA CASSRTSGIDGYTF TGTGCCAGCTCACGGACCAGCGGCATCGATGGCTACACCTTC
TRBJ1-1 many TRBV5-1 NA CASSLAGGLTEAFF TGCGCCAGCAGCTTGGCTGGGGGGCTGACTGAAGCTTTCTTT
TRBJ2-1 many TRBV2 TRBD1 CASTGQVNEQFF TGTGCCAGCACCGGACAGGTCAATGAGCAGTTCTTC
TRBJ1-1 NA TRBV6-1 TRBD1 CASSDSRDRVAEAFF TGTGCCAGCAGTGATAGTCGGGACAGGGTCGCTGAAGCTTTCTTT
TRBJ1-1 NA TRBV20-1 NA CSASKRNTEAFF TGCAGTGCCTCAAAGCGGAACACTGAAGCTTTCTTT
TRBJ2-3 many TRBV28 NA CASRSRGSGPHTTADTQYF TGTGCCAGCAGATCCCGCGGTAGCGGACCACATACCACCGCAGATACGCAGTATTTT
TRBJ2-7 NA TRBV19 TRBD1 CASSSTGGRRSEQYF TGTGCCAGTAGCTCGACAGGGGGGAGACGGAGCGAGCAGTACTTC
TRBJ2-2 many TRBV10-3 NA CAISEAGTQNTGELFF TGTGCCATCAGTGAGGCCGGGACACAGAACACCGGGGAGCTGTTTTTT
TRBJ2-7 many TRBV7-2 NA CASSSDTHEQYF TGTGCCAGCAGCTCAGACACCCACGAGCAGTACTTC
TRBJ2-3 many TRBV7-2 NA CASKGGHWDTQYF TGTGCCTCAAAAGGGGGGCATTGGGATACGCAGTATTTT
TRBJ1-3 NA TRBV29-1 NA CSVGDYSGNTIYF TGCAGCGTTGGGGACTACTCTGGAAACACCATATATTTT
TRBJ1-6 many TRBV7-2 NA CASSVEGRNNSPLHF TGTGCCAGCAGCGTAGAGGGACGGAATAATTCACCCCTCCACTTT
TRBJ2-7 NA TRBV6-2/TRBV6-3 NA CASSSGPQPYEQYF TGTGCCAGCAGTAGCGGTCCGCAACCTTACGAGCAGTACTTC
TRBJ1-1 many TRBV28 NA CASSFAGSTEAFF TGTGCCAGCAGTTTTGCGGGGAGCACTGAAGCTTTCTTT
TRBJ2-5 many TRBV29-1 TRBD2 CSVEDMGVAGAEQTQYF TGCAGCGTTGAAGATATGGGGGTAGCGGGGGCGGAACAGACCCAGTACTTC
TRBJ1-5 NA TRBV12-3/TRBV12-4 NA CASLTASGSNQPQHF TGTGCCAGTCTTACAGCCTCGGGGAGCAATCAGCCCCAGCATTTT
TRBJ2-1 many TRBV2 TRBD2 CASRRLAGIDEQFF TGTGCCAGCAGAAGACTAGCGGGAATCGATGAGCAGTTCTTC
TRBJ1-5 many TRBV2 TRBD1 CASRPDRNGEPQHF TGTGCCAGCAGACCGGACAGGAACGGGGAGCCCCAGCATTTT
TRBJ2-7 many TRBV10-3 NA CATVDPSVSSYEQYF TGTGCCACCGTGGACCCTAGCGTAAGCTCCTACGAGCAGTACTTC
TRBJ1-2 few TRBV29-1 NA CSVAQGGYGYTF TGCAGCGTAGCTCAGGGAGGCTATGGCTACACCTTC
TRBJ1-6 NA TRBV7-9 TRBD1 CASSLAQGAPLHF TGTGCCAGCAGCTTAGCGCAGGGGGCCCCCCTCCACTTT
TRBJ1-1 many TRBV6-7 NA CASSYSMPEGLNTEAFF TGTGCCAGCAGTTACTCGATGCCCGAGGGTCTAAACACTGAAGCTTTCTTT
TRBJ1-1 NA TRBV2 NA CASTVDGATEAFF TGTGCCAGCACGGTGGACGGCGCGACTGAAGCTTTCTTT
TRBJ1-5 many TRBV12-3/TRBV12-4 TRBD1 CASSITGDGQPQHF TGTGCCAGCAGTATAACAGGGGACGGGCAGCCCCAGCATTTT
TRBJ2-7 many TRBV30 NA CAWSGLRGVYALDEQYF TGTGCCTGGAGCGGCCTCAGAGGCGTCTATGCGTTAGACGAGCAGTACTTC
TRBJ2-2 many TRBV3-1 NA CASSQDDITGELFF TGTGCCAGCAGCCAAGACGACATCACCGGGGAGCTGTTTTTT
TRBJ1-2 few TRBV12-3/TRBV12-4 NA CASSPGRPSGGYTF TGTGCCAGCAGTCCGGGACGCCCCTCAGGGGGCTACACCTTC
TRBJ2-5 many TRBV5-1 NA CASSLRGGVQETQYF TGCGCCAGCAGCTTACGTGGAGGGGTTCAAGAGACCCAGTACTTC
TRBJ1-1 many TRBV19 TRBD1 CASSWTGGRTEAFF TGTGCCAGTAGCTGGACAGGGGGCCGGACTGAAGCTTTCTTT
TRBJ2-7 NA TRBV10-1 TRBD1 CASSKGQGAPYEQYF TGCGCCAGCAGTAAGGGACAGGGGGCACCCTACGAGCAGTACTTC
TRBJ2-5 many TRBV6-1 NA CASSPQGRETQYF TGTGCCAGCAGTCCACAGGGAAGGGAGACCCAGTACTTC
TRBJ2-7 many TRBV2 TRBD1 CASGTGAYEQYF TGTGCCAGCGGAACAGGGGCCTACGAGCAGTACTTC
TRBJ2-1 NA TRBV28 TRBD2 CASSLLAGGLDEQFF TGTGCCAGCAGTTTACTAGCGGGAGGGCTAGATGAGCAGTTCTTC
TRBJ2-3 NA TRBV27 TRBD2 CASSPPLGLGQSDTQYF TGTGCCAGCAGTCCACCCTTGGGACTAGGACAATCAGATACGCAGTATTTT
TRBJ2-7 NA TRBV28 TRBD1 CASSTGGRPHEQYF TGTGCCAGCAGTACAGGGGGACGCCCCCACGAGCAGTACTTC
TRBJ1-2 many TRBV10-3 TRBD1 CAISAPGQVSGYTF TGTGCCATCAGTGCCCCGGGACAGGTCTCTGGCTACACCTTC
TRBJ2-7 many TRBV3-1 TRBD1 CASSRANPGQVEQYF TGTGCCAGCAGCCGGGCTAATCCGGGACAGGTCGAGCAGTACTTC
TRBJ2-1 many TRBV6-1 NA CASGRAFMDEQFF TGTGCCAGCGGCCGGGCCTTCATGGATGAGCAGTTCTTC
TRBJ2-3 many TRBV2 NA CASSVLFTDTQYF TGTGCCAGCAGTGTTCTCTTCACAGATACGCAGTATTTT
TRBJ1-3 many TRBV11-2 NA CASSSWTVSGNTIYF TGTGCCAGCAGCTCCTGGACAGTCTCTGGAAACACCATATATTTT
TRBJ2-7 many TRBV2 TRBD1 CASSAGTETYEQYF TGTGCCAGCAGTGCCGGGACAGAAACCTACGAGCAGTACTTC
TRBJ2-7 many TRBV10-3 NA CAISDEGSYSYEQYF TGTGCCATCAGTGACGAGGGGTCCTACTCCTACGAGCAGTACTTC
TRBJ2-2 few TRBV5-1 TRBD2 CASRARAAGGPAGELFF TGCGCCAGCAGGGCCCGGGCAGCGGGAGGGCCCGCCGGGGAGCTGTTTTTT
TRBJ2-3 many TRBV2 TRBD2 CASRREIGTDTQYF TGTGCCAGCAGGCGGGAGATCGGCACAGATACGCAGTATTTT
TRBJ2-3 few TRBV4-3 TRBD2 CASSKQAGVRTDTQYF TGCGCCAGCAGCAAACAAGCGGGAGTGCGCACAGATACGCAGTATTTT
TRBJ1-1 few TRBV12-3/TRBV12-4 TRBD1 CASSSGTGDRAFF TGTGCCAGCAGCTCCGGGACAGGGGATAGAGCTTTCTTT
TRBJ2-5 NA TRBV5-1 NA CASSTPSGTEYQETQYF TGCGCCAGCAGCACCCCATCCGGGACGGAGTACCAAGAGACCCAGTACTTC
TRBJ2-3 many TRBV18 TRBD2 CASSGTSGTDTQYF TGTGCCAGCTCTGGGACTAGCGGCACAGATACGCAGTATTTT
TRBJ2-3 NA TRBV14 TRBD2 CASSQERRSRTSGKEDTQYF TGTGCCAGCAGCCAAGAGAGACGTTCTAGGACTAGCGGGAAAGAAGATACGCAGTATTTT
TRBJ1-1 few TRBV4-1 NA CASSHEQSPGTEAFF TGCGCCAGCAGCCACGAACAGTCCCCGGGCACTGAAGCTTTCTTT
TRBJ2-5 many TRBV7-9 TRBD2 CASSPGWREARETQYF TGTGCCAGCAGCCCCGGGTGGCGGGAGGCTCGAGAGACCCAGTACTTC
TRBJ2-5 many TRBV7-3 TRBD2 CASSPSGLAGRETQYF TGTGCCAGCAGCCCCTCGGGACTAGCGGGAAGAGAGACCCAGTACTTC